This TCR beta chain was retrieved from a study of T cells in women clearing cervical HPV infection. General study findings and limits: Repertoire richness, not evenness, was significantly elevated in CIN3+ cases versus controls. T-cell numbers per sample were unknown and may explain richness differences. Cases carried less TRBV6-7 than controls: approximately 0.1% versus 0.16%.

HPV was found by MY09/MY11 PCR and dot-blot genotyping. CDR1 is LNHDA, CDR2 SQIVND, per germline (reference sequence). CDR3 length: 16 residues. V gave up 8 bases and J gave up 0 bases, with 17 bases separating them. A note on this clone: Its antigen remains unidentified. Read coverage stops 3 residues before the CDR3 terminus; the germline J gene supplies the remainder.

Profiling relied on immunoSEQ multiplex PCR, and the TCRdb table lists in-frame clones only, not all of them. The sample totals tens of thousands of clones. This sequence was found in a woman aged 18 to 75 with a cervical HPV16 infection that either progressed to CIN3+ or cleared (not recorded which). Sequenced material: blood buffy coat. The genes are TRBV19 and TRBJ2-1; D may be TRBD2 (5 bases). The CDR3 is CASPRVTGSSYNEQFF. CDR3 DNA (partial): TGTGCCAGTCCCCGTGTTACGGGGAGCTCCTACAATGAG.